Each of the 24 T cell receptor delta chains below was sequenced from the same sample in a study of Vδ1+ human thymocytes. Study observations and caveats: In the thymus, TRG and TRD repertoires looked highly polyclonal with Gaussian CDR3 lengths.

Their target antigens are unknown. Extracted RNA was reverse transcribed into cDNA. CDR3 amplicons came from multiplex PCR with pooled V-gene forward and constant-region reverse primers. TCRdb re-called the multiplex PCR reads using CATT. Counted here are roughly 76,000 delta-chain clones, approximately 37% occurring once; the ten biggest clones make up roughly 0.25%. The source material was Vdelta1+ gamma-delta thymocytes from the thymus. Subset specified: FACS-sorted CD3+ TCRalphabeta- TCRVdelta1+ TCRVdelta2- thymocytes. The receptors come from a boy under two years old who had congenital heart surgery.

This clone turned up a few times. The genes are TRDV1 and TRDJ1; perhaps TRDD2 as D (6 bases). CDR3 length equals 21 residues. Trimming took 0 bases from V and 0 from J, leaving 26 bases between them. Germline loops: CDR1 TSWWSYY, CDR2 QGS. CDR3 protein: CALGELRLLLLNHRYTDKLIF. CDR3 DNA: TGTGCTCTTGGGGAACTAAGGCTCCTACTCCTGAACCACCGATACACCGATAAACTCATCTTT.

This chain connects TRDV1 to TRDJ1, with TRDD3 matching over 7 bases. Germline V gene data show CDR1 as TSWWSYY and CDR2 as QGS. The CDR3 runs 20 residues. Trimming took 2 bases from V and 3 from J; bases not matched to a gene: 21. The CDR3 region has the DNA TGTGCTCTTGGGGAATTTACAATTCCTCCTAGGATACGTGTGGCCGATAAACTCATCTTT. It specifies CALGEFTIPPRIRVADKLIF.

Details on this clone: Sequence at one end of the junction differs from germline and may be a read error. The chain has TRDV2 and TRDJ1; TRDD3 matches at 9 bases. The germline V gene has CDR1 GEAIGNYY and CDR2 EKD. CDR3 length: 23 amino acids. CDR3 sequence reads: CACEERSFSLLLGDTPVTNKLIF. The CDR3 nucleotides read TGTGCCTGTGAGGAGAGGAGTTTTTCTCTTCTTCTTGGGGATACGCCTGTCACCAATAAACTCATCTTT.

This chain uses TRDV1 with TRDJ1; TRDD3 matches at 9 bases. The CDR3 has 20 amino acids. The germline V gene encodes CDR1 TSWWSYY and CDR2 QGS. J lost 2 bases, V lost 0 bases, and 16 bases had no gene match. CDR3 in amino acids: CALGELGLQWGICLTDKLIF. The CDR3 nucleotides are TGTGCTCTTGGGGAACTCGGATTGCAGTGGGGGATATGTTTAACCGATAAACTCATCTTT.

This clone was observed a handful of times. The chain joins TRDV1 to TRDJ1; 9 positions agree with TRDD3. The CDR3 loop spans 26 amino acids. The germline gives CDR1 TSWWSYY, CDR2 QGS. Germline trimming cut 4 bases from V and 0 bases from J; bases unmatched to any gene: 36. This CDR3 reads CALGGSPVIPTSGGWMVGAYTDKLIF. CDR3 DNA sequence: TGTGCTCTTGGGGGGTCACCCGTCATTCCTACATCTGGGGGATGGATGGTTGGGGCGTACACCGATAAACTCATCTTT.

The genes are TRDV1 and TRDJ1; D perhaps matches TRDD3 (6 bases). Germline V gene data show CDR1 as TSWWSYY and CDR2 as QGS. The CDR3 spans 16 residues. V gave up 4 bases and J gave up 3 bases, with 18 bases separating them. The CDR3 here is CALGGILIPHPDKLIF. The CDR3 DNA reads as TGTGCTCTTGGGGGGATACTCATCCCGCACCCCGATAAACTCATCTTT.

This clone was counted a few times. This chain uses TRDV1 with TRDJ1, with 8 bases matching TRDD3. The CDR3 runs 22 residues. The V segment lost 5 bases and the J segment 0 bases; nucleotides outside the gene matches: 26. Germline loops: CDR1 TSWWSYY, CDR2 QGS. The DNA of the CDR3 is TGTGCTCTTGGGCGCTCCTACCTACGTGAACTGGGGGTAACAATCTACACCGATAAACTCATCTTT. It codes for CALGRSYLRELGVTIYTDKLIF.

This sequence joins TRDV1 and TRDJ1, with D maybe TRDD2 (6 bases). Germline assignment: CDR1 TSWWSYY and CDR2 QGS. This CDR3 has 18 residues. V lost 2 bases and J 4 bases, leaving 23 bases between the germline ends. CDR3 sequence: CALGEGPTSFPIDDKLIF. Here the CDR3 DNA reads TGTGCTCTTGGGGAAGGACCCACCTCCTTCCCCATTGACGATAAACTCATCTTT.

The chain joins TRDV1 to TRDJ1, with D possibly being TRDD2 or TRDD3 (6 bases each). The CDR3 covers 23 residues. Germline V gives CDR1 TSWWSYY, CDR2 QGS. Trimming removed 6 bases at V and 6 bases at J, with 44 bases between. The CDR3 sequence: CALGPLPPTEVLWGPRGVHKLIF. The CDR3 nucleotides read TGTGCTCTTGGTCCACTTCCTCCTACAGAAGTCCTCTGGGGACCCAGGGGGGTGCATAAACTCATCTTT.

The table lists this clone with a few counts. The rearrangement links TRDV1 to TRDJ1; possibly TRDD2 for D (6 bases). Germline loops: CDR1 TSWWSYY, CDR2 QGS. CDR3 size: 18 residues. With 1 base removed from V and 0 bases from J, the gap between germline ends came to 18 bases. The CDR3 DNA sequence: TGTGCTCTTGGGGAACGACCACCCCTTCCCGCGTACACCGATAAACTCATCTTT. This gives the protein CALGERPPLPAYTDKLIF.

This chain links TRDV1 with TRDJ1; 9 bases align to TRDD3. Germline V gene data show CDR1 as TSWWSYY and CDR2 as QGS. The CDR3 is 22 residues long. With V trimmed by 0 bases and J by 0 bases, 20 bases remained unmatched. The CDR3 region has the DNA TGTGCTCTTGGGGAACTAGGTAATTCCTGGGGACTGGGGGAATTATACACCGATAAACTCATCTTT. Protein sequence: CALGELGNSWGLGELYTDKLIF.

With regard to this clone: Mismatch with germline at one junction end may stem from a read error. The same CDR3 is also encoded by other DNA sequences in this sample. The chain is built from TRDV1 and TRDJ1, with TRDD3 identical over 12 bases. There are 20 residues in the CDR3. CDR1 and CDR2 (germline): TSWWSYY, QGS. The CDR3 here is CALGEVPTQYWGILADKLIF. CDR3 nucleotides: TGTGCCCTTGGGGAAGTTCCTACCCAGTACTGGGGGATACTGGCCGATAAACTCATCTTT.

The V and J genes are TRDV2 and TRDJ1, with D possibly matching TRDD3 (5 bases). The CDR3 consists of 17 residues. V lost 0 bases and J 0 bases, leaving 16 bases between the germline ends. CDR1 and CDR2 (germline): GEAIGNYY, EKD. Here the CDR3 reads CACDTGGLVGYTDKLIF. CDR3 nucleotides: TGTGCCTGTGACACCGGCGGCTTAGTGGGGTACACCGATAAACTCATCTTT.

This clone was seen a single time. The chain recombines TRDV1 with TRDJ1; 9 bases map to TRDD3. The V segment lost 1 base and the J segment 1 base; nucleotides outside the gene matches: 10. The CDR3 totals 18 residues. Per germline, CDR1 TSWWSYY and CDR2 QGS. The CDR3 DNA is TGTGCTCTTGGGGAACAGGCCGTACTGGGGGACCCCACCGATAAACTCATCTTT. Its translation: CALGEQAVLGDPTDKLIF.

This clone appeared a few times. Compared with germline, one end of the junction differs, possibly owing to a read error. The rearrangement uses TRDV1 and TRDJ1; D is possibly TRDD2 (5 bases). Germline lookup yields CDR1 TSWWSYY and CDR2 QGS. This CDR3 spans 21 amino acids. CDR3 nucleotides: TGTGCTCTTGGGGAACTTCTCAGGGTCTCCCTCCTGGTACCCTACACCGATAAACTCACCTTT. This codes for CALGELLRVSLLVPYTDKLTF.

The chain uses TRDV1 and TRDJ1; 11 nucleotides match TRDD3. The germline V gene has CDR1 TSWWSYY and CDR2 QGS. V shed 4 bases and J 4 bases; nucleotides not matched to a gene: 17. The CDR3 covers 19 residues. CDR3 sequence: CALGGPNYVWGILNDKLIF. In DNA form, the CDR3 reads TGTGCTCTTGGGGGACCGAATTACGTCTGGGGGATACTTAACGATAAACTCATCTTT.

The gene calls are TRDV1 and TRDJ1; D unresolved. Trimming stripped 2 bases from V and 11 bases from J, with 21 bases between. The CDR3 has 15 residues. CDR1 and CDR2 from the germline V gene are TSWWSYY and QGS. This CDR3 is CALGESRCLHTKLIF. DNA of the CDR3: TGTGCTCTTGGGGAATCGCGGTGCCTCCATACCAAGCTCATCTTT.

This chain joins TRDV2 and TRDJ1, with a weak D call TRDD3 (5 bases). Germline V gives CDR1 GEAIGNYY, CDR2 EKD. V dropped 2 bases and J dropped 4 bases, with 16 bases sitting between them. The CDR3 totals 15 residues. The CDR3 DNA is TGTGCCTGTGACAACCCAACCCTGGGTTGCGATAAACTCATCTTT. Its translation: CACDNPTLGCDKLIF.

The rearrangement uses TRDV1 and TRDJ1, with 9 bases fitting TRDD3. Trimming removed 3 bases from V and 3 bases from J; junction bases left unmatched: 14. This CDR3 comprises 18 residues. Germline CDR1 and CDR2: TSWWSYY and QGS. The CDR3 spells CALGENGGGYWESDKLIF. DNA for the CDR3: TGTGCTCTTGGGGAGAATGGTGGGGGATATTGGGAGTCCGATAAACTCATCTTT.

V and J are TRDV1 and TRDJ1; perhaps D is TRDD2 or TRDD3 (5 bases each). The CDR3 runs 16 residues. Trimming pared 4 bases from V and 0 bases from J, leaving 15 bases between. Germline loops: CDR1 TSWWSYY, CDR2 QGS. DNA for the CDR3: TGTGCTCTTGGGGCCCCTACGGGGACCCACACCGATAAACTCATCTTT. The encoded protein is CALGAPTGTHTDKLIF.

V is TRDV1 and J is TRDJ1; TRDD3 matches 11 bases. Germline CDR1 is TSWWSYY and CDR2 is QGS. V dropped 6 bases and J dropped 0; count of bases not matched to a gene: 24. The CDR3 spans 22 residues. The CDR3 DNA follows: TGTGCTCTTGGACAACGGGCGCTGGGGGATACCTCAAGGGGCTCGTACACCGATAAACTCATCTTT. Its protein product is CALGQRALGDTSRGSYTDKLIF.

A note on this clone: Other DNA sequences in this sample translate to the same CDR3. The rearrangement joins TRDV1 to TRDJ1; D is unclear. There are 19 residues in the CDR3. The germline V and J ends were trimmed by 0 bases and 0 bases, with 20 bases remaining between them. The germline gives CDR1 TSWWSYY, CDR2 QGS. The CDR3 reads CALGELLLGYPVYTDKLIF. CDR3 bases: TGTGCTCTTGGGGAACTCTTACTTGGCTACCCCGTGTACACCGATAAACTCATCTTT.

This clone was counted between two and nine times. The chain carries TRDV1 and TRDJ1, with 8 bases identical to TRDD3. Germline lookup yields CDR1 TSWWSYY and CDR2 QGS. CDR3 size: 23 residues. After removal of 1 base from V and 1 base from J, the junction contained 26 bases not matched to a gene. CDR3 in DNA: TGTGCTCTTGGGGAACACGCAGGGCCTTCCAAATTCTCTACTGGGGGTCGCACCGATAAACTCATCTTT. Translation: CALGEHAGPSKFSTGGRTDKLIF.

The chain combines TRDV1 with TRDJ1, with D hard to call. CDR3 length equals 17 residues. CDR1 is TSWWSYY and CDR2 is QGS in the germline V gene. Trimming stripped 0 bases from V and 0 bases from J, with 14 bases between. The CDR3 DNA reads TGTGCTCTTGGGGAACTACCACCTTGGATGTACACCGATAAACTCATCTTT. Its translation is CALGELPPWMYTDKLIF.